The sequence of this T cell receptor (beta chain) was determined in a study of CD8+ T cells in alopecia areata. For the study at large: Tofacitinib ran for 6 to 18 months before 6 months off drug.

Once RNA had been extracted, it was reverse transcribed into cDNA to act as the sequencing template. The protocol was immunoSEQ multiplex PCR, while the TCRdb copy is restricted to in-frame clones and leaves out a portion. The data show 100,000 or so clones, 50% to 60% seen once. Trimming cost V 7 bases and J 9 bases, with 25 bases left between them. The CDR3 covers 17 residues. Germline V lookup: CDR1 MNHEY, CDR2 SMNVEV (reference sequence). Regarding treatment: oral pan-JAK inhibitor, 5-10 mg twice daily. The receptor's source is a human donor with alopecia areata. The sequences come from CD8+ T cells sorted from blood, collected at approximately week 55, from a patient treated with tofacitinib. The chain has TRBV27 and TRBJ1-6; D is undetermined. The CDR3 loop reads CASNTFQNGVNGSPLHF. The CDR3 DNA sequence: TGTGCCAGCAACACTTTCCAGAACGGGGTAAATGGTTCACCCCTCCACTTT.